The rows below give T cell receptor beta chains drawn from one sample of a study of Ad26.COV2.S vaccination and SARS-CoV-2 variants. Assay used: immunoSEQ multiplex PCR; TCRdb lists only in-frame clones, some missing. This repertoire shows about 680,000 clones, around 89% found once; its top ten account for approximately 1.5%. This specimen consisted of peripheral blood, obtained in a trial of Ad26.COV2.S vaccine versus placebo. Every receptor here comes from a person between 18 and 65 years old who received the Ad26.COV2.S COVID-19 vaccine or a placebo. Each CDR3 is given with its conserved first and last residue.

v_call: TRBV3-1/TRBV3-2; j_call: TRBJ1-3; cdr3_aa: CASSQGANAGNTIYF
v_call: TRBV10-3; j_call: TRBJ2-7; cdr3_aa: CAISKTRPYEQYF
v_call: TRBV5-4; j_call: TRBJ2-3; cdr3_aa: CASSFSQGPPDTQYF
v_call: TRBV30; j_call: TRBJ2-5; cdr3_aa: CAWSSGTSGKETQYF
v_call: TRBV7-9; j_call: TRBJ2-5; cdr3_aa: CASSFLRDQETQYF
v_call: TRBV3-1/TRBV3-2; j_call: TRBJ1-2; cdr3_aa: CASSSHGGPNYGYTF
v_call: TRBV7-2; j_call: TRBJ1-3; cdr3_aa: CASQPPRGSGNTIYF
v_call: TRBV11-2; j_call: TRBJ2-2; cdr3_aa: CASSLRQGGAAGELFF
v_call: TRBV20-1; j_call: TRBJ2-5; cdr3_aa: CSASIQGETQYF
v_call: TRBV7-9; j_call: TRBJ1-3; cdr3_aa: CASSSGADSGNTIYF
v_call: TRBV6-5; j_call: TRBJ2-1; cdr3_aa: CASSYPLNNEQFF
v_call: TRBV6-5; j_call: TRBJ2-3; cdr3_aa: CASRGQGATDTQYF
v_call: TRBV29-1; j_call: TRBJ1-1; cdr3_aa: CSASEDGSTNTEAFF
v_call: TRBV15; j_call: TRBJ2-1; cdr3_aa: CATSTGMGNEQFF
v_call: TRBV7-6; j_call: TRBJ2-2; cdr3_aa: CASSWTGNTGELFF
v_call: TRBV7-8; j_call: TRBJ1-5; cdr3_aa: CASSPVGAGYNQPQHF
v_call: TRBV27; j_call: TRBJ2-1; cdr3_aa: CASSPLAGAAYNEQFF
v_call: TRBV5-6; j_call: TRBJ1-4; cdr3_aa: CASSLGGEKLFF
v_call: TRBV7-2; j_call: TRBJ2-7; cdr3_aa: CASSSTVTYEQYF
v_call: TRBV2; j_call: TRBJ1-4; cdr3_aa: CASSVDRPPNEKLFF
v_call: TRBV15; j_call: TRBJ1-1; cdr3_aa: CATGTGNTEAFF
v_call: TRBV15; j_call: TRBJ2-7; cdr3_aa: CATSSGQGYEQYF
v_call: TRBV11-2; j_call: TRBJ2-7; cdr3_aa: CASSLLFQGAYEQYF
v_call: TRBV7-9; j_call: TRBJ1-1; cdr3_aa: CASSERTEAFF
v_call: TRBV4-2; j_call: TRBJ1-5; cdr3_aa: CASSQWAEQPQHF
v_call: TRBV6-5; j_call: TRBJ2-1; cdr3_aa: CASTERTGSNEQFF
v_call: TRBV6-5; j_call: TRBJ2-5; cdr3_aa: CASSNLGRGPETQYF
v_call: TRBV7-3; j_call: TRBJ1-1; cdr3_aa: CASSQTGFSNTEAFF
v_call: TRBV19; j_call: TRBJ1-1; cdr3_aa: CASSIKGQANTEAFF
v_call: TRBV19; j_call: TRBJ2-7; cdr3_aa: CASALAGGPYEQYF
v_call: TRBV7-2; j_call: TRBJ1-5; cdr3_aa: CASSLQLDEPQHF